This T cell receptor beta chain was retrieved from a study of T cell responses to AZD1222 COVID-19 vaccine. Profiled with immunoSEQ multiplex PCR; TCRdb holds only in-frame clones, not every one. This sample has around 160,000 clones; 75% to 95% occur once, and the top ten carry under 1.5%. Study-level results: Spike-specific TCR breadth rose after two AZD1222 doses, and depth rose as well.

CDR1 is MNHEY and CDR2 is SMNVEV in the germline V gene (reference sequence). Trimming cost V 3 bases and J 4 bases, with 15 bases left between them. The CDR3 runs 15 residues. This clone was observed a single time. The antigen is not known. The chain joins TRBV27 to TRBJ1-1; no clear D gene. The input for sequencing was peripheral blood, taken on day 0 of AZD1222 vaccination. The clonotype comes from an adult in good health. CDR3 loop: CASSFLPPEGTEAFF. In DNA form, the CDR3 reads TGTGCCAGCAGTTTTTTGCCCCCCGAGGGCACTGAAGCTTTCTTT.